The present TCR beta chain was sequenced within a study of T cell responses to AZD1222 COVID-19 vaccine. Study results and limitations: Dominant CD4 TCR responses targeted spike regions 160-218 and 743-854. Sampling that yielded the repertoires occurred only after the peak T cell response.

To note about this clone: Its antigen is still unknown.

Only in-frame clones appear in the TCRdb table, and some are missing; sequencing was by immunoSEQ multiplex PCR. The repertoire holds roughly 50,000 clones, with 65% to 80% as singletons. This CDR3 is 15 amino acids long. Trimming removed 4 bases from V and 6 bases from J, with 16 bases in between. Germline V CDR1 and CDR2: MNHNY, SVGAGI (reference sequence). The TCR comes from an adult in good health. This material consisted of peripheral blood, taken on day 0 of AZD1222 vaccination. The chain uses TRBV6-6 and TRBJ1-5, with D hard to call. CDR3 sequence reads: CASSFRAFDGQPQHF. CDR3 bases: TGTGCCAGCAGTTTCCGGGCTTTCGACGGTCAGCCCCAGCATTTT.